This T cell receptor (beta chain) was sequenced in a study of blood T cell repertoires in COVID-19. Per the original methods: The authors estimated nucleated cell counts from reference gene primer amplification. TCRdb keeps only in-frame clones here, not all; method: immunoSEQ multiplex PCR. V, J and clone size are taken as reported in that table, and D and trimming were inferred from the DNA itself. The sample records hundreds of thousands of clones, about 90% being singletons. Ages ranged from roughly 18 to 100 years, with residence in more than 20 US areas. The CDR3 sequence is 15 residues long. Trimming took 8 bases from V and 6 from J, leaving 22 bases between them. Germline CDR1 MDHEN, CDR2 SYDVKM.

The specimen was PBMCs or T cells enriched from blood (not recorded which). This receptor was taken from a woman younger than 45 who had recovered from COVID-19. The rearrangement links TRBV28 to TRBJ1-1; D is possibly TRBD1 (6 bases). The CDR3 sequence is CASGINSRGIAEAFF. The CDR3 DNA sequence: TGTGCCAGCGGGATTAACTCCAGGGGAATAGCTGAAGCTTTCTTT.